This entry lists 30 T cell receptor beta chains sequenced from one sample in a study of T cells in Graves' hyperthyroidism and ophthalmopathy. Amplified TCR beta CDR3 regions derived from RNA transcripts. During a first-round RT-PCR of the TCR CDR3, the HTBI primer set was used. A single record per CDR3 protein comes from TCRdb applying MiXCR to the multiplex PCR reads. The profile shows some 600,000 distinct CDR3 sequences, about 15% of them singletons. Sequencing input: blood. These receptors came from a woman in her 30s with Graves' hyperthyroidism that later progressed to Graves' ophthalmopathy.

The chain is built from TRBV4-2 and TRBJ2-5, with TRBD2 identical over 9 bases. After removal of 1 base from V and 5 bases from J, the junction contained 8 bases not matched to a gene. The germline CDR1 and CDR2 sequences are LGHNA and YNFKEQ. This CDR3 region has 16 residues. CDR3 in DNA: TGTGCCAGCAGCCAAGTTCCGACTAGCGGAGGGGAGACCCAGTACTTC. Its protein product is CASSQVPTSGGETQYF.

The chain combines TRBV2 with TRBJ1-5; D gene ambiguous. V lost 9 bases and J lost 1, with 10 bases in between. CDR3 size: 13 residues. CDR1 is SNHLY, CDR2 FYNNEI, per germline. The CDR3 bases are TGTGCCAGTGGTGCGGGGAGCAATCAGCCCCAGCATTTT. Translated: CASGAGSNQPQHF.

This clonotype has at least ten counts. The chain uses TRBV18 and TRBJ2-2; TRBD2 is a possible D gene (5 bases). With 8 bases removed from V and 2 bases from J, the gap between germline ends came to 15 bases. CDR3 length: 15 amino acids. Germline CDR1 and CDR2: KGHSH and LQKENI. This CDR3 is CASSPQTTNTGELFF. As DNA, the CDR3 is TGTGCCAGCAGTCCTCAGACTACCAACACCGGGGAGCTGTTTTTT.

The genes are TRBV4-2 and TRBJ2-7; D not resolved. Germline loops: CDR1 LGHNA, CDR2 YNFKEQ. V was trimmed by 0 bases and J by 2 bases, leaving 17 bases between them. This CDR3 has 17 amino acids. This chain's CDR3 is CASSQDGLRSRAYEQYF. CDR3 DNA sequence: TGTGCCAGCAGCCAAGATGGTCTCCGGAGTAGGGCCTACGAGCAGTACTTC.

This clonotype has at least ten counts. The V call is TRBV5-1, the J call TRBJ1-1; D is unresolved. The CDR3 has 15 residues. Trimming left V 4 bases short and J 2 bases short, with 15 bases between. Germline V gene lookup returns CDR1 SGHRS and CDR2 YFSETQ. The CDR3 protein is CASSTYGRSNTEAFF. The CDR3 DNA is TGCGCCAGCAGCACCTACGGGCGGAGTAACACTGAAGCTTTCTTT.

The chain employs TRBV4-1 and TRBJ2-1, with 15 bases that match TRBD2. CDR1 is MGHRA, CDR2 YSYEKL, per germline. This CDR3 contains 20 residues. V trimming: 3 bases; J trimming: 2 bases; junction bases outside the gene matches: 11. CDR3 amino acids: CASSQGGGLAGGGPYNEQFF. CDR3 nucleotide sequence: TGCGCCAGCAGCCAGGGGGGGGGACTAGCGGGAGGTGGGCCCTACAATGAGCAGTTCTTC.

The chain combines TRBV27 with TRBJ2-7; the match to TRBD1 covers 9 bases. The CDR3 is 14 residues long. With V trimmed by 7 bases and J by 3 bases, 7 bases remained unmatched. Germline V gives CDR1 MNHEY, CDR2 SMNVEV (reference sequence). DNA for the CDR3: TGTGCCAGCACCTCGACAGGGGGTGGCTACGAGCAGTACTTC. This sequence encodes CASTSTGGGYEQYF.

The chain uses TRBV19 and TRBJ2-1; D remains ambiguous. Germline values: CDR1 LNHDA, CDR2 SQIVND (reference sequence). The CDR3 extends over 13 amino acids. The V end was cut by 6 bases, the J end by 7 bases, with 13 bases between. The CDR3 is CASRSRVQNEQFF. The CDR3 DNA reads TGTGCCAGTAGGAGCCGGGTCCAAAATGAGCAGTTCTTC.

The rearrangement joins TRBV9 to TRBJ1-3, with a tentative D call TRBD1 (6 bases). Germline assignment: CDR1 SGDLS and CDR2 YYNGEE. The CDR3 spans 16 residues. The V end lost 0 bases, the J end lost 4 bases, and 14 bases lay between the germline ends. The CDR3 DNA reads as TGTGCCAGCAGCGTAGGGACTACAGGGTTAGGAAACACCATATATTTT. Translated, it gives CASSVGTTGLGNTIYF.

There are many counts of this clonotype. This chain joins TRBV19 and TRBJ2-5; 11 bases are shared with TRBD2. Germline CDR1 is LNHDA and CDR2 is SQIVND (reference sequence). This CDR3 comprises 16 residues. V shed 5 bases, J shed 5 bases, and the junction held 10 bases outside the gene matches. CDR3 residues: CASSAQTSGSGETQYF. The CDR3 DNA follows: TGTGCCAGTAGTGCCCAAACTAGCGGGAGTGGGGAGACCCAGTACTTC.

CDR3 nucleotide sequence: TGTGCCAGCAGCCAAGATTGGGCTAGCGGGAGTCCGAACACCGGGGAGCTGTTTTTT. Residues: CASSQDWASGSPNTGELFF. The chain is built from TRBV4-2 and TRBJ2-2, with TRBD2 matching 10 bases. V trimming: 0 bases; J trimming: 0 bases; junction bases outside the gene matches: 7. CDR1 is LGHNA, CDR2 YNFKEQ, per germline. This CDR3 has 19 amino acids.

This clonotype was seen many times. This sequence joins TRBV2 and TRBJ2-1, with D maybe TRBD1 (6 bases). The CDR3 runs 15 residues. V lost 7 bases and J 4 bases, leaving 17 bases between the germline ends. Germline CDR1 and CDR2: SNHLY and FYNNEI. The CDR3 coding sequence is TGTGCCAGCAAGGGCAGGACAGCGCTGTACAATGAGCAGTTCTTC. It codes for CASKGRTALYNEQFF.

A note on this clonotype: This may come from a read error, since a much larger clone is one base off. The chain has TRBV30 and TRBJ2-1; D assignment may be TRBD1 or TRBD2 (5 bases each). There are 11 residues in the CDR3. Germline CDR1 GTSNPN, CDR2 SVGIG (reference sequence). DNA for the CDR3: TGTGCCTGGATGGGGGTCCGTGAGCAGCTCTTC. This translates into CAWMGVREQLF.

This clonotype was detected a few times. The J gene is TRBJ2-7, the V gene TRBV7-9; D unresolved. V lost 7 bases and J lost 5, with 12 bases in between. The CDR3 contains 12 residues. The germline V gene has CDR1 SEHNR and CDR2 FQNEAQ (reference sequence). The CDR3 region is CASTNSGDEQYF. CDR3 bases: TGTGCCAGCACCAATAGTGGAGACGAGCAGTACTTC.

This clonotype was counted between two and nine times. V and J are TRBV30 and TRBJ2-7, with D tentatively TRBD1 (6 bases). Germline CDR1 reads GTSNPN; CDR2 reads SVGIG (reference sequence). Trimming cost V 3 bases and J 2 bases, with 14 bases left between them. There are 14 residues in the CDR3. The CDR3 sequence: CAWRRQGIPYEQYF. CDR3 DNA: TGTGCCTGGAGGCGTCAGGGGATCCCCTACGAGCAGTACTTC.

The table lists this clonotype with many counts. The CDR3 loop reads CASSLAAAYEQYF. The CDR3 DNA is TGTGCCAGCAGCTTAGCGGCAGCCTACGAGCAGTACTTC. This chain connects TRBV7-3 to TRBJ2-7; D remains ambiguous. The V and J ends lost 2 bases and 2 bases respectively, with 7 bases between them. CDR1 and CDR2 (germline): SGHTA, FQGTGA. The CDR3 length is 13 residues.

This clonotype was counted ten times or more. This sequence joins TRBV5-1 and TRBJ2-1; maybe TRBD2 (7 bases). The length of the CDR3 is 15 residues. Germline-derived CDR1 and CDR2 are SGHRS and YFSETQ. V lost 2 bases, J lost 4 bases, and 13 bases lay in between. For the CDR3, the DNA is TGCGCCAGCAGCTTCCCGGGGGGCTTTTACAATGAGCAGTTCTTC. It is translated as CASSFPGGFYNEQFF.

Concerning this clonotype itself: This is likely a read error, given that the CDR3 carries no conserved phenylalanine or tryptophan at its end. The CDR3 here is CASSDRAADTQYS. As DNA, the CDR3 is TGTGCCAGCAGCGACAGGGCGGCAGATACGCAGTATTCT. The chain recombines TRBV6-2 or TRBV6-3 with TRBJ2-3, with 7 positions matching TRBD1. The CDR3 spans 13 residues. The J segment lost 4 bases and the V segment lost 6 bases, leaving 4 bases of the junction unmatched. Germline V gene data show CDR1 as MNHEY and CDR2 as SVGEGT.

This clonotype was seen repeatedly, ten times or more. V is TRBV12-3 or TRBV12-4 and J is TRBJ1-5, with D unclear. V was shortened by 6 bases and J by 1 base, with 10 bases between the two germline ends. This CDR3 comprises 14 residues. The CDR3 protein is CASSPSRSNQPQHF. The CDR3 DNA reads as TGTGCCAGCAGCCCCAGTAGGAGCAATCAGCCCCAGCATTTT.

This clonotype was counted between two and nine times. The chain combines TRBV30 with TRBJ2-2, with D uncertain. Trimming stripped 0 bases from V and 5 bases from J, with 13 bases between. Germline lookup yields CDR1 GTSNPN and CDR2 SVGIG (reference sequence). The CDR3 totals 15 residues. CDR3 loop: CAWSVVISRTGELFF. CDR3 DNA: TGTGCCTGGAGTGTAGTCATTAGCCGGACCGGGGAGCTGTTTTTT.

This clonotype was counted at least ten times. The CDR3: CASSLMPGGSTDTQYF. The CDR3 region has the DNA TGTGCCAGCAGCTTGATGCCCGGGGGGAGCACAGATACGCAGTATTTT. The V gene is TRBV7-2, the J gene TRBJ2-3; 7 positions match TRBD2. Germline CDR1 and CDR2: SGHTA and FQGNSA. Trimming took 3 bases from V and 0 from J; bases not matched to a gene: 6. The CDR3 totals 16 residues.

This chain links TRBV2 with TRBJ1-5, with no clear D. With 6 bases removed from V and 5 bases from J, the gap between germline ends came to 17 bases. This CDR3 is built from 15 residues. Germline V gene lookup returns CDR1 SNHLY and CDR2 FYNNEI. The CDR3 loop reads CASSQETQSYQPQHF. The CDR3 DNA is TGTGCCAGCAGCCAAGAGACCCAATCCTATCAGCCCCAGCATTTT.

This clonotype was seen repeatedly, ten times or more. The rearrangement links TRBV7-9 to TRBJ2-7; D call uncertain. The CDR3 contains 13 residues. Germline V gene sequence: CDR1 SEHNR, CDR2 FQNEAQ (reference sequence). V lost 5 bases, J lost 2 bases, and 10 bases lay in between. The DNA for the CDR3 is TGTGCCAGCAGCCCGTGGAGTGCCTACGAGCAGTACTTC. It yields the protein CASSPWSAYEQYF. The complete variable domain, with remaining parts taken from reference TRBV7-9 and TRBJ2-7, reads DTGVSQNPRHKITKRGQNVTFRCDPISEHNRLYWYRQTLGQGPEFLTYFQNEAQLEKSRLLSDRFSAERPKGSFSTLEIQRTEQGDSAMYLCASSPWSAYEQYFGPGTRLTVT.

This clonotype has at least ten counts. The chain uses TRBV18 and TRBJ2-7, with D uncertain. The CDR3 is made up of 13 amino acids. CDR1 and CDR2 (germline): KGHSH, LQKENI. V lost 0 bases and J lost 3, with 6 bases in between. CDR3 sequence reads: CASSPPSIYEQYF. The CDR3 nucleotides read TGTGCCAGCTCACCACCTAGCATCTACGAGCAGTACTTC. Based on the CDR3 plus reference TRBV18 and TRBJ2-7, the full variable domain is NAGVMQNPRHLVRRRGQEARLRCSPMKGHSHVYWYRQLPEEGLKFMVYLQKENIIDESGMPKERFSAEFPKEGPSILRIQQVVRGDSAAYFCASSPPSIYEQYFGPGTRLTVT.

This clonotype was found many times. The J gene is TRBJ2-3, the V gene TRBV2, with TRBD2 matching over 8 bases. CDR3 length: 16 amino acids. Per germline, CDR1 SNHLY and CDR2 FYNNEI. V gave up 6 bases and J gave up 5 bases; unmatched junction bases: 13. This CDR3 reads CASSPGGAPYLDTQYF. The CDR3 DNA sequence: TGTGCCAGCAGCCCGGGAGGGGCACCCTACCTAGATACGCAGTATTTT.

This clonotype has more than one count but fewer than ten. V and J are TRBV7-9 and TRBJ2-1; 8 positions agree with TRBD1. Looked up from germline, CDR1 is SEHNR and CDR2 is FQNEAQ (reference sequence). V dropped 3 bases and J dropped 2; count of bases not matched to a gene: 3. The CDR3 has 15 amino acids. The CDR3 sequence: CASSFRDRTYNEQFF. The CDR3 DNA reads as TGTGCCAGCAGCTTCCGGGACAGGACCTACAATGAGCAGTTCTTC. The entire variable domain, with the rest obtained from reference TRBV7-9 and TRBJ2-1, is as follows: DTGVSQNPRHKITKRGQNVTFRCDPISEHNRLYWYRQTLGQGPEFLTYFQNEAQLEKSRLLSDRFSAERPKGSFSTLEIQRTEQGDSAMYLCASSFRDRTYNEQFFGPGTRLTVL.

This clonotype was picked up many times. The genes are TRBV7-9 and TRBJ1-5; maybe TRBD1 (5 bases). CDR3 size: 14 residues. Between the trimmed V and J ends, which lost 1 base and 5 bases, there was a span of 9 bases. Germline CDR1 SEHNR, CDR2 FQNEAQ (reference sequence). The CDR3 nucleotides read TGTGCCAGCAGCTTAGGGGAGGGACATCAGCCCCAGCATTTT. Amino acids: CASSLGEGHQPQHF. The full variable domain, its missing parts supplied by reference TRBV7-9 and TRBJ1-5, is DTGVSQNPRHKITKRGQNVTFRCDPISEHNRLYWYRQTLGQGPEFLTYFQNEAQLEKSRLLSDRFSAERPKGSFSTLEIQRTEQGDSAMYLCASSLGEGHQPQHFGDGTRLSIL.

This clonotype came up many times. The chain links TRBV28 to TRBJ2-3; the D gene could be TRBD1 or TRBD2 (5 bases each). This CDR3 region has 16 residues. Deletions cut 5 bases from V and 0 bases from J, with 15 bases between. Germline CDR1 and CDR2: MDHEN and SYDVKM. The CDR3 spells CASSRTGTSSTDTQYF. The CDR3 coding sequence is TGTGCCAGCAGTCGTACCGGGACGTCCAGCACAGATACGCAGTATTTT.

The V and J genes are TRBV24-1 and TRBJ2-1, with D tentatively TRBD2 (6 bases). V was trimmed by 3 bases and J by 6 bases, leaving 14 bases between them. The CDR3 has 15 amino acids. Germline CDR1 reads KGHDR; CDR2 reads SFDVKD. The CDR3 coding sequence is TGTGCCACCAGTGATCCGGGACTCGCGATCAATGAGCAGTTCTTC. As protein: CATSDPGLAINEQFF.

This clonotype has at least ten counts. This chain uses TRBV2 with TRBJ2-7; D may be TRBD1 or TRBD2 (6 bases each). Germline lookup yields CDR1 SNHLY and CDR2 FYNNEI. Trimming pared 5 bases from V and 10 bases from J, leaving 18 bases between. The CDR3 totals 13 residues. CDR3 sequence: CASSTGGAGEQYF. CDR3 coding DNA: TGTGCCAGCAGTACCGGAGGGGCAGGGGAACAGTACTTC.